This entry describes one T cell receptor beta chain. By its share of the sample, this clonotype is medium-sized (0.01 to 0.1%). Its antigen remains unidentified. Base qualities were left out, and no much larger clone turns up one base away. These data originate in a study of circulating CD8 cells and anti-PD-1 response in melanoma (dated by TCRdb to the early 2020s). For the wider study: Patients received nivolumab intravenously at 3 mg/kg every 2 weeks. A total of around eleven melanoma patients were included in the TCR repertoire analysis, 4 of them responders and 7 non-responders. On on-treatment samples, PD-1 was detected using a biotinylated anti-human IgG4 antibody. Of the 13 patients in the melanoma cohort, seven received anti-PD-1 as first-line therapy and six had prior targeted therapy or immunotherapy. Patients with complete or partial responses were classified as responders; those with stable or progressive disease (RECIST v1.1) as non-responders.

Sequencing was carried out with a NextSeq 500. The QIAseq Immune Repertoire RNA Library Kit, Human TCR Panel, was used to prepare TCR libraries from 15 ng of total RNA. The TCR libraries were sequenced on an Illumina NextSeq using a Mid Output V2 kit and asymmetric 261x41 paired-end reads. Every TCR library was diluted down to roughly 3.9 nM, then pooled, denatured and loaded at about 0.91 pM. The paper's data handling went like this. Processing of the TCR FASTQ files took place in the QIAGEN GeneGlobe Data Analysis Center, and downstream analysis was done in R 3.5.2. To get clonality, Shannon entropy was normalized by the log of the number of unique productive sequences and the result was subtracted from one. TRA or TRB clonotypes differing in abundance between baseline and M1 were identified within each subset by Fisher exact tests at 5% FDR. Clonotypes with differential abundance were put into four groups: emerging, expanding, contracting or non-expanding/contracting. Morisita's overlap index was used to measure how much repertoires overlapped between patients. In TCRdb, the public reads were trimmed at Q25 with fastp and aligned with MiXCR, with productive beta chains retained. Every distinct CDR3 protein forms one entry, paired with its most common genes and DNA. TCRdb's processing, not the authors' own work, is the source of the V and J calls. A total of 950 to 1,200 distinct CDR3 sequences appear in this sample, over 9.5% of them only once. Approximately 6.1% of the sample lies in the top ten.

Four subsets defined by PD-1 and/or TIGIT were sorted from live CD3+CD8+TCRalphabeta+ cells on a BD FACSAria II cell sorter. To characterize relevance to anti-PD-1 therapy response, circulating CD8 T cells were sorted into four subsets based on PD-1 and TIGIT expression. For every sorted CD8 T-cell subset, sequencing covered both the TCR alpha and the TCR beta chains. Peripheral blood was collected at three points: before the first anti-PD-1 injection, after two injections and after four injections. PBMCs were immediately isolated by Ficoll gradient centrifugation. Until use, PBMCs were stored frozen in liquid nitrogen in RPMI containing roughly 20% FCS and roughly 9.2% DMSO. Thawed PBMCs were stained with a viability dye and antibodies against CD3, CD8alpha, TCRalphabeta, PD-1 and TIGIT. Total RNA was extracted with the RNeasy Kit, and a RIN above 7 was reached by every sample. Its CDR3 holds 13 amino acids, cysteine through phenylalanine. Left in the record is the CDR3 DNA by itself, 39 bases read in frame from the first base. Trimming removed 4 bases from V and 10 bases from J, leaving 16 bases between the germline ends.

Here is what the overall study found, with its caveats: The published TCR repertoire comparisons relied only on baseline and M1 samples from a small cohort that had few responders. Because of limited material, replicates were generally not included when the experiments were performed. Repertoires were mostly private between subsets, with fewer than 8% of TRB clonotypes shared at M1, and the greatest sharing occurred between DPOS and TIGIT. Because tumor material was not accessible, tumor reactivity was instead assessed by peptide assays on expanded sorted subsets. Both treatment-naive and previously treated patients were included in the cohort, and this mixing was noted by the authors as something that could influence results. Diversity was greatest in the DNEG repertoire, PD-1 and DPOS had similar and higher clonality, and TIGIT repertoires had the lowest diversity.

This chain is built from TRBV12-3 or TRBV12-4 and TRBJ1-1; TRBD1 is a possible D gene, resting on 6 matching bases. Sequenced here: CD8+ T cells from PBMCs, sampled at baseline or after one month of anti-PD-1 therapy (not recorded which). The sequence was collected from a human donor with melanoma. The CDR3 reads CASSSGTSFSAFF. The nucleotides are TGTGCCAGCAGTTCCGGGACATCTTTTTCAGCTTTCTTT.